This T cell receptor (beta chain) was observed in a study of control samples from healthy donors and cancer patients. The assay was immunoSEQ multiplex PCR, and TCRdb's table has in-frame clones only and misses some. The table includes about 92,000 clones, approximately 82% detected once. From germline, CDR1 is LNHDA and CDR2 SQIVND (reference sequence). This CDR3 is 14 amino acids long. After removal of 5 bases from V and 4 bases from J, the junction contained 7 bases not matched to a gene. Input material: blood. This clonotype was obtained from a woman aged 60-75 years in good health. V and J are TRBV19 and TRBJ1-1; TRBD1 matches 7 bases. The CDR3: CASSSRGRGTEAFF. The DNA for the CDR3 is TGTGCCAGTAGTTCAAGGGGGCGCGGCACTGAAGCTTTCTTT.